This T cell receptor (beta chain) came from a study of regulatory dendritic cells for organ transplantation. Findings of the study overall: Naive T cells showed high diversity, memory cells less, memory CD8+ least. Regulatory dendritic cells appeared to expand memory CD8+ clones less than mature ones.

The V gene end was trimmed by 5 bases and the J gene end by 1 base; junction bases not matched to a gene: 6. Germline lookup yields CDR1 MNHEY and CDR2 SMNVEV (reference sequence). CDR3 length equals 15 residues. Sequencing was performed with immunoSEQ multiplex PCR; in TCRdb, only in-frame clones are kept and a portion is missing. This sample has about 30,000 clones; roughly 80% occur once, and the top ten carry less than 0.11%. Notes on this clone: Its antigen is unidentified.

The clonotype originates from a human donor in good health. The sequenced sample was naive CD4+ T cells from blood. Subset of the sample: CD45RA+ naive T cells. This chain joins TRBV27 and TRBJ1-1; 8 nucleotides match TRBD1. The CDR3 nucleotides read TGTGCCAGCAGTCGGTGGACAGGGACGAACACTGAAGCTTTCTTT. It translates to CASSRWTGTNTEAFF.